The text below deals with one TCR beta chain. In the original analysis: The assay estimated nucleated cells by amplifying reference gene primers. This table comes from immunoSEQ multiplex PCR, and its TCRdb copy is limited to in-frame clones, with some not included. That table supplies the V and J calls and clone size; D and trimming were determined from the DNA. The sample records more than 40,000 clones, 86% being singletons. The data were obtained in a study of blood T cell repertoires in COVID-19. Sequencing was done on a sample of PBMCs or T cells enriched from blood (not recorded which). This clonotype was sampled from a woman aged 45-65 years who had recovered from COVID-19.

CDR3 sequence (DNA): TGTGCCAGCAACCCACTCGGGGGGAACTATGGCTACACCTTC. It is translated as CASNPLGGNYGYTF. V gene TRBV9 combines with J gene TRBJ1-2; a possible D gene is TRBD1 (5 bases). The V gene lost 6 bases and the J gene lost 2 bases, with 14 bases spanning the gap. The CDR3 covers 14 residues. CDR1 is SGDLS, CDR2 YYNGEE, per germline.